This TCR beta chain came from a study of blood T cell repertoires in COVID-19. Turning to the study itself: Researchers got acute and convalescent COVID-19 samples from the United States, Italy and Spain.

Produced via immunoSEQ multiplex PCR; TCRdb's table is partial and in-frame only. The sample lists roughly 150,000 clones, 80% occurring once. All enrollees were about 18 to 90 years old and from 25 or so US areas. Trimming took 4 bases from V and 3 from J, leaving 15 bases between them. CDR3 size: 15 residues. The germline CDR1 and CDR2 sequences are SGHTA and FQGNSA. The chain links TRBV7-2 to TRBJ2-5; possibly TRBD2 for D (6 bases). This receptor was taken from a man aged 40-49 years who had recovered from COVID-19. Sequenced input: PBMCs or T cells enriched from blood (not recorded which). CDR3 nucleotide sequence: TGTGCCAGCAGCTCCTGGTCCCGGAGGGAAGAGACCCAGTACTTC. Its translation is CASSSWSRREETQYF.